The 30 T cell receptor beta chains below come from one sample, sequenced in a study of T cells in Graves' hyperthyroidism and ophthalmopathy. The TCR beta CDR3 regions underwent amplification using RNA transcripts as the source. The HTBI primer set served for first-round RT-PCR of the TCR CDR3. TCRdb reprocessed the multiplex PCR reads with MiXCR, giving one entry per CDR3 protein. The sample carries a few hundred thousand distinct CDR3 sequences, roughly an eighth recorded once. The sequencing sample was made of blood. These receptors came from a woman under 30 with Graves' hyperthyroidism.

The table lists this clonotype with many counts. The J gene is TRBJ2-5, the V gene TRBV2, with TRBD2 identical over 12 bases. This CDR3 has 16 amino acids. J gave up 1 base and V 6 bases, and 6 bases lay outside the gene matches. Germline values: CDR1 SNHLY, CDR2 FYNNEI. CDR3 bases: TGTGCCAGCAGAACGACTAGCGGGAGTACCCAAGAGACCCAGTACTTC. This translates into CASRTTSGSTQETQYF.

Ten or more counts support this clonotype. The chain employs TRBV12-3 or TRBV12-4 and TRBJ2-1; D is uncertain. The CDR3 loop spans 14 amino acids. V was clipped by 1 base and J by 0 bases, with 4 bases between them. The CDR3 region has the DNA TGTGCCAGCAGTTTAGGGAACTCCTACAATGAGCAGTTCTTC. The encoded protein is CASSLGNSYNEQFF.

This clonotype was observed many times. One end of the junction fails to match germline, which may point to a read error. In DNA, the CDR3 is TGTGCCAGCAGGTTAGCGGGAGCAAGCAATGAGCAGTTCTTC. This gives the protein CASRLAGASNEQFF. The chain combines TRBV12-3 or TRBV12-4 with TRBJ2-1; the match to TRBD2 covers 9 bases. The CDR3 is made up of 14 amino acids.

Concerning this clonotype: With a much larger clone just one base away, this may be a read error. The final CDR3 position lacks the conserved phenylalanine or tryptophan, pointing to a likely read error. J is TRBJ1-1 and V is TRBV30; D remains unclear. V was trimmed by 5 bases and J by 4 bases, leaving 14 bases between them. In germline, CDR1 is GTSNPN, CDR2 SVGIG (reference sequence). The CDR3 loop spans 13 amino acids. CDR3: CAWGRGMGTEAFS. The CDR3 DNA follows: TGTGCCTGGGGTAGAGGGATGGGCACTGAAGCTTTCTCT.

In its sample, this clonotype was seen many times. This chain joins TRBV5-5 and TRBJ2-3; D call uncertain. The V gene's germline CDR1 is SGHKS and CDR2 YYEKEE (reference sequence). V was clipped by 0 bases and J by 4 bases, with 9 bases between them. CDR3 length: 14 residues. CDR3 bases: TGTGCCAGCAGCTTGGTCGGTAGCTCAGATACGCAGTATTTT. Translation gives CASSLVGSSDTQYF.

This clonotype was recorded many times. The genes are TRBV5-4 and TRBJ2-7, with a possible D match to TRBD2 (6 bases). The germline V gene encodes CDR1 SGHNT and CDR2 YYREEE (reference sequence). The CDR3 spans 15 residues. The V and J ends lost 2 bases and 7 bases respectively, with 19 bases between them. The DNA of the CDR3 is TGTGCCAGCAGCTTATCGGGTGGAGGGTCTTTGGAGCAGTACTTC. Translated: CASSLSGGGSLEQYF. The variable domain in full, with the rest retrieved from reference TRBV5-4 and TRBJ2-7, is ETGVTQSPTHLIKTRGQQVTLRCSSQSGHNTVSWYQQALGQGPQFIFQYYREEENGRGNFPPRFSGLQFPNYSSELNVNALELDDSALYLCASSLSGGGSLEQYFGPGTRLTVT.

The genes are TRBV9 and TRBJ2-2; D gene unclear. Per germline, CDR1 SGDLS and CDR2 YYNGEE. With 4 bases removed from V and 5 bases from J, the gap between germline ends came to 9 bases. This CDR3 comprises 13 residues. The CDR3 coding sequence is TGTGCCAGCAGCACCAGAGGTACCGGGGAGCTGTTTTTT. The encoded protein is CASSTRGTGELFF.

This rearrangement joins TRBV7-2 to TRBJ2-1; D not certain. Germline V gene sequence: CDR1 SGHTA, CDR2 FQGNSA. Trimming shortened V by 6 bases and J by 3 bases, and 15 bases separated the two germline ends. The CDR3 spans 15 residues. CDR3 region: CASRIGVGFYNEQFF. CDR3 coding DNA: TGTGCCAGCAGGATTGGGGTGGGTTTCTACAATGAGCAGTTCTTC.

This clonotype appeared many times. The chain combines TRBV13 with TRBJ2-3; D perhaps matches TRBD2 (6 bases). The CDR3 runs 15 residues. V gave up 3 bases and J gave up 0 bases, with 10 bases separating them. In germline, CDR1 is PRHDT, CDR2 FYEKMQ (reference sequence). CDR3 sequence reads: CASSFSGTSTDTQYF. As DNA, the CDR3 is TGTGCCAGCAGCTTTAGCGGTACTAGCACAGATACGCAGTATTTT.

This clonotype was observed at least ten times. The V call is TRBV28, the J call TRBJ2-3; 9 nucleotides match TRBD1. V was clipped by 5 bases and J by 4 bases; unmatched bases: 13. Germline V gives CDR1 MDHEN, CDR2 SYDVKM. The CDR3 length is 17 residues. The CDR3 nucleotides read TGTGCCAGCAGTCTCGAACGGACAGGGGTAGGCGCAGATACGCAGTATTTT. Encoded protein: CASSLERTGVGADTQYF.

The table lists this clonotype with a few counts. This chain connects TRBV27 to TRBJ2-2, with 10 bases that match TRBD2. Looked up from germline, CDR1 is MNHEY and CDR2 is SMNVEV (reference sequence). The junction had 4 bases not matched to a gene; V was cut back by 2 bases and J by 4 bases. CDR3 size: 16 residues. The CDR3 protein is CASSLRLAGVTGELFF. DNA for the CDR3: TGTGCCAGCAGTTTACGGCTAGCGGGAGTCACCGGGGAGCTGTTTTTT.

The chain combines TRBV4-1 with TRBJ2-1; 8 bases align to TRBD1. In germline, CDR1 is MGHRA, CDR2 YSYEKL. V shed 4 bases, J shed 6 bases, and the junction held 14 bases outside the gene matches. The CDR3 loop spans 17 amino acids. CDR3 amino acids: CASSRGSLRQGANEQFF. The CDR3 DNA reads as TGCGCCAGCAGCCGAGGTAGTCTAAGGCAGGGGGCCAATGAGCAGTTCTTC.

This clonotype has more than one count but fewer than ten. The chain has TRBV2 and TRBJ2-4, with D perhaps TRBD1 (6 bases). V shed 5 bases and J shed 12 bases, with 17 bases lying between them. CDR1 SNHLY and CDR2 FYNNEI come from the germline V gene. CDR3 length: 13 amino acids. As DNA, the CDR3 is TGTGCCAGCAGTTACCGGGACATCGTTGCTCAGTACTTC. As protein: CASSYRDIVAQYF.

This clonotype has at least ten counts. The gene calls are TRBV6-1 and TRBJ1-1; no reliable D call. This CDR3 contains 11 residues. CDR1 is MNHNS, CDR2 SASEGT, per germline. Trimming shortened V by 2 bases and J by 7 bases, and 5 bases separated the two germline ends. The chain's CDR3 is CASSELSEAFF. In DNA, the CDR3 is TGTGCCAGCAGTGAATTGAGTGAAGCTTTCTTT.

This clonotype was seen a handful of times. The V call is TRBV20-1, the J call TRBJ2-7; D perhaps matches TRBD2 (6 bases). Trimming took off 0 bases at V and 2 bases at J, with 14 bases between the two ends. The germline V gene has CDR1 DFQATT and CDR2 SNEGSKA (reference sequence). The CDR3 sequence is 15 residues long. The CDR3 DNA is TGCAGTGCTAGAGATCTGGGAGGAGGAACCTACGAGCAGTACTTC. It yields the protein CSARDLGGGTYEQYF.

There are many counts of this clonotype. V usage is TRBV27 and J usage is TRBJ2-1, with 10 nucleotides matching TRBD2. The CDR3 has 16 amino acids. The V gene's germline CDR1 is MNHEY and CDR2 SMNVEV (reference sequence). The ends lost 5 bases at V and 4 bases at J; junction bases unmatched: 8. CDR3 DNA: TGTGCCAGCAGTGACTCTAGCGGGAGTAGGTACAATGAGCAGTTCTTC. Protein sequence: CASSDSSGSRYNEQFF.

There are a few counts of this clonotype. The chain links TRBV29-1 to TRBJ2-5; D unclear. The CDR3 has 13 residues. Deletions cut 3 bases from V and 2 bases from J, with 10 bases between. Germline CDR1 reads SQVTM; CDR2 reads ANQGSEA. CDR3 sequence reads: CSVEGGEQETQYF. The CDR3 coding sequence is TGCAGCGTTGAGGGCGGCGAACAAGAGACCCAGTACTTC.

This clonotype was seen repeatedly, ten times or more. This chain joins TRBV7-8 and TRBJ2-4, with a possible D match to TRBD1 (6 bases). The CDR3 consists of 13 residues. V lost 5 bases, J lost 4 bases, and 9 bases lay in between. The germline gives CDR1 SGHVS, CDR2 FQNEAQ. CDR3 nucleotides: TGTGCCAGCAGCATGGACAGTAAAAACATTCAGTACTTC. Translated, it gives CASSMDSKNIQYF.

This clonotype has at least ten counts. The rearrangement uses TRBV12-3 or TRBV12-4 and TRBJ1-5, with 8 bases matching TRBD1. The CDR3 totals 15 residues. Trimming at V came to 5 bases and at J to 6 bases, leaving 9 bases not matched to a gene. The CDR3 loop is CASSITGGVGQPQHF. The DNA of the CDR3 is TGTGCCAGCAGTATTACAGGGGGGGTCGGTCAGCCCCAGCATTTT.

This clonotype was found many times. The gene calls are TRBV12-3 or TRBV12-4 and TRBJ1-1; TRBD1 might be the D (6 bases). The CDR3 has 16 amino acids. The V end lost 3 bases, the J end lost 7 bases, and 21 bases lay between the germline ends. The CDR3 spells CASSLFAGGPIGEAFF. The CDR3 nucleotides read TGTGCCAGCAGTTTGTTCGCGGGGGGCCCCATTGGTGAAGCTTTCTTT.

This clonotype was counted at least ten times. The rearrangement uses TRBV24-1 and TRBJ2-1; weak D call: TRBD1 (6 bases). Germline V gives CDR1 KGHDR, CDR2 SFDVKD. There are 14 residues in the CDR3. The ends were cut back, 1 base at V and 5 bases at J, with 8 bases in the middle. In nucleotides, the CDR3 is TGTGCCACCAGTGATTTAGGACAGAACAATGAGCAGTTCTTC. The encoded protein is CATSDLGQNNEQFF.

This clonotype was picked up many times. The J gene is TRBJ1-2, the V gene TRBV7-2, with no clear D. Trimming took off 1 base at V and 0 bases at J, with 6 bases between the two ends. The CDR3 runs to 14 residues. Germline lookup yields CDR1 SGHTA and CDR2 FQGNSA. The CDR3 sequence: CASSLDTANYGYTF. In DNA, the CDR3 is TGTGCCAGCAGCTTAGATACCGCTAACTATGGCTACACCTTC.

Notes on this clonotype: Germline is not matched at one junction end, which may reflect a read error. The chain is built from TRBV6-2 or TRBV6-3 and TRBJ2-1; 9 positions match TRBD2. CDR1 MNHEY and CDR2 SVGEGT come from the germline V gene. The CDR3 runs 16 residues. The CDR3 DNA follows: TGTGCCAGCAGTTACTCGATGCCAGCGGGAGGCGGTGAGCAGTCCTTC. Translated: CASSYSMPAGGGEQSF.

This clonotype was seen a few times. CDR3 in DNA: TGTGCCAGTAGTATCTCTTTCGGGCTAGCTCAAGAGACCCAGTACTTC. Its protein product is CASSISFGLAQETQYF. This chain joins TRBV19 and TRBJ2-5; tentative D call: TRBD2 (5 bases). Germline V gene lookup returns CDR1 LNHDA and CDR2 SQIVND (reference sequence). The CDR3 has 16 amino acids. V lost 3 bases, J lost 2 bases, and 16 bases lay in between.

At least ten counts were recorded for this clonotype. The rearrangement joins TRBV11-2 to TRBJ2-7; D is ambiguous. Trimming left V 4 bases short and J 6 bases short, with 10 bases between. Germline V gives CDR1 SGHAT, CDR2 FQNNGV. CDR3 length: 12 amino acids. The DNA for the CDR3 is TGTGCCAGCAGCTCCCGGCGCGGCGAGCAGTACTTC. Translation gives CASSSRRGEQYF. Filled out from reference TRBV11-2 and TRBJ2-7, the complete variable domain reads EAGVAQSPRYKIIEKRQSVAFWCNPISGHATLYWYQQILGQGPKLLIQFQNNGVVDDSQLPKDRFSAERLKGVDSTLKIQPAKLEDSAVYLCASSSRRGEQYFGPGTRLTVT.

The chain is built from TRBV9 and TRBJ2-2; TRBD2 agrees at 14 bases. The germline CDR1 and CDR2 sequences are SGDLS and YYNGEE. Unmatched junction bases numbered 4, after V lost 3 bases and J lost 0 bases. CDR3 length equals 18 residues. Here the CDR3 DNA reads TGTGCCAGCAGCGGGGGACTAGCGGGAGTACCGAACACCGGGGAGCTGTTTTTT. Its translation: CASSGGLAGVPNTGELFF.

At least ten counts were recorded for this clonotype. The V and J genes are TRBV2 and TRBJ2-1, with 9 bases matching TRBD2. V shed 5 bases and J 6 bases; nucleotides not matched to a gene: 5. Germline values: CDR1 SNHLY, CDR2 FYNNEI. CDR3 length: 14 residues. The chain's CDR3 is CASSPGLAFNEQFF. The CDR3 region has the DNA TGTGCCAGCAGTCCGGGACTAGCTTTCAATGAGCAGTTCTTC.

This clonotype was picked up many times. The chain couples TRBV12-3 or TRBV12-4 to TRBJ2-7; D call uncertain. This CDR3 is 12 amino acids long. V was trimmed by 1 base and J by 5 bases, leaving 6 bases between them. The CDR3 nucleotides are TGTGCCAGCAGTTTAGTAGGAAACGAGCAGTACTTC. Protein sequence: CASSLVGNEQYF.

Remarks on this clonotype: A much larger clone differs from this one at a single base, so this may be a read error. The chain carries TRBV12-3 or TRBV12-4 and TRBJ1-2; D is perhaps TRBD1 (5 bases). V gave up 6 bases and J gave up 10 bases, with 27 bases separating them. This CDR3 region has 16 residues. The CDR3 is CASSIPMPGAGDAYTF. CDR3 nucleotide sequence: TGTGCCAGCAGCATCCCCATGCCCGGGGCAGGCGATGCCTACACCTTC.

The rearrangement uses TRBV29-1 and TRBJ2-4; unclear D gene. This CDR3 comprises 12 residues. Trimming stripped 5 bases from V and 4 bases from J, with 9 bases between. Germline CDR1 SQVTM, CDR2 ANQGSEA. CDR3: CSVFGPKNIQYF. The CDR3, as DNA: TGCAGCGTTTTCGGACCTAAAAACATTCAGTACTTC.